Each of the 8 T cell receptor beta chains below was sequenced from the same sample in a study of Graves' ophthalmopathy and Graves' hyperthyroidism. The sequenced template was RNA, covering the TCR beta CDR3 region. After a first-round RT-PCR with HTBI primers, a second-round multiplex PCR was run. One entry per CDR3 protein results from TCRdb running MiXCR on the multiplex PCR reads. The repertoire includes about 700,000 distinct CDR3 sequences, around 40% of them detected once, and 44% sits in the top ten. Sequences were obtained from peripheral blood. All receptors come from an adult man with Graves' ophthalmopathy.

This chain links TRBV19 with TRBJ1-5; D remains unclear. Germline lookup yields CDR1 LNHDA and CDR2 SQIVND (reference sequence). This CDR3 comprises 13 residues. The V gene lost 4 bases and the J gene lost 3 bases, with 7 bases spanning the gap. This CDR3 is CASSRRINQPQHF. The CDR3 DNA follows: TGTGCCAGTAGTAGACGGATCAATCAGCCCCAGCATTTT.

This clonotype showed up just a few times. The chain links TRBV5-6 to TRBJ2-6, with D hard to call. The V gene lost 4 bases and the J gene lost 4 bases, with 9 bases spanning the gap. Germline assignment: CDR1 SGHDT and CDR2 YYEEEE. The CDR3 totals 14 residues. As DNA, the CDR3 is TGTGCCAGCAGCCGCCCGTTAGGGGCCAACGTCCTGACTTTC. Translating it yields CASSRPLGANVLTF.

Concerning this clonotype: This could be a read error, since a much larger clone is one nucleotide away. The genes are TRBV29-1 and TRBJ2-7; 7 bases fit TRBD1. The CDR3 is 15 residues long. Germline assignment: CDR1 SQVTM and CDR2 ANQGSEA. The CDR3 bases are TGCAGCGTCGGGGACAGCTCTTACCCCTCCTACAAGCAGTACTTC. Translating gives CSVGDSSYPSYKQYF.

This clonotype was seen only a few times. The V and J genes are TRBV11-2 and TRBJ1-2, with D perhaps matching TRBD1 (5 bases). The germline V gene has CDR1 SGHAT and CDR2 FQNNGV. The CDR3 is made up of 16 amino acids. The ends were cut back, 5 bases at V and 2 bases at J, with 18 bases in the middle. The CDR3 reads CASSRTIDSTNYGYTF. DNA of the CDR3: TGTGCCAGCAGCCGAACAATCGACAGTACCAACTATGGCTACACCTTC.

This clonotype turned up a few times. The rearrangement links TRBV13 to TRBJ1-2; no clear D gene. Germline loops: CDR1 PRHDT, CDR2 FYEKMQ (reference sequence). The CDR3 runs to 18 residues. Trimming pared 3 bases from V and 0 bases from J, leaving 20 bases between. CDR3 region: CASSLRPGKQGPNYGYTF. The CDR3 DNA reads TGTGCCAGCAGCTTGCGGCCCGGGAAGCAAGGCCCTAACTATGGCTACACCTTC.

This clonotype was seen at least ten times. This chain connects TRBV19 to TRBJ1-2; D call uncertain. Germline V gene sequence: CDR1 LNHDA, CDR2 SQIVND (reference sequence). Deletions cut 11 bases from V and 8 bases from J, with 12 bases between. The CDR3 is made up of 10 amino acids. This CDR3 reads CAYSTSGYTF. The CDR3 bases are TGTGCCTACAGTACGTCAGGCTACACCTTC.

Concerning this clonotype: One end of the junction is discordant with germline, which a read error may explain. The chain couples TRBV20-1 to TRBJ2-5; 8 nucleotides line up with TRBD2. CDR1 and CDR2 from the germline V gene are DFQATT and SNEGSKA (reference sequence). The CDR3 spans 15 residues. The CDR3 DNA is TGCAGTGCTAGAGATAGCGGGACACCCCAAGAGAGCCAGTACTTC. Residues: CSARDSGTPQESQYF.

J is TRBJ1-2 and V is TRBV2, with TRBD1 matching over 10 bases. The CDR3 runs 17 residues. Germline assignment: CDR1 SNHLY and CDR2 FYNNEI. Losses at the gene ends were 6 bases for V and 1 base for J; bases not matched to a gene: 11. The CDR3 DNA reads as TGTGCCAGCAGCGAGACGGACAGGGGGGTTGGTAACTATGGCTACACCTTC. Amino acid sequence: CASSETDRGVGNYGYTF.